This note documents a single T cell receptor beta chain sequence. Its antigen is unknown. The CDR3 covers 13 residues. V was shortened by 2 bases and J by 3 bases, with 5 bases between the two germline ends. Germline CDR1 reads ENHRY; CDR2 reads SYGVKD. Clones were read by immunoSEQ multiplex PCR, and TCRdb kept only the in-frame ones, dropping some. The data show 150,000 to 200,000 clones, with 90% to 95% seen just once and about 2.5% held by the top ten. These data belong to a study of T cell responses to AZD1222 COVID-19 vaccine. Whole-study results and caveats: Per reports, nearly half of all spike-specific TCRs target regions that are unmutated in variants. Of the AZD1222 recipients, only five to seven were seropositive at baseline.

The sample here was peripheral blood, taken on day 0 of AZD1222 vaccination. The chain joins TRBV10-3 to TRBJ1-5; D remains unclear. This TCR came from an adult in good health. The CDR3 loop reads CAISEENNQPQHF. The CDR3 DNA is TGTGCCATCAGTGAGGAGAACAATCAGCCCCAGCATTTT.